This TCR beta chain was identified in a study of cytomegalovirus exposure and HLA in healthy donors. Primers included in the PCR were 60 Vbeta and 13 Jbeta primers. Some clones are missing from TCRdb's copy, which holds only in-frame ones; the method was immunoSEQ multiplex PCR. This table has fewer than 150,000 clones, around 80% appearing once. On this clone: Sequence at one end of the junction differs from germline and may be a read error.

The sequenced sample was PBMCs. The clonotype originates from a man aged 45-65 years in good health and CMV-seronegative.

The CDR3 nucleotides are TGTCCCAGCAGCTCAGAAGGACAGCCCACAGATACGCAGTATTTT. Its protein product is CPSSSEGQPTDTQYF. The chain has TRBV7-9 and TRBJ2-3; TRBD1 is a possible D gene (6 bases). The CDR3 covers 15 residues. Per the germline V gene, CDR1 is SEHNR and CDR2 is FQNEAQ (reference sequence). The full variable domain, in which reference TRBV7-9 and TRBJ2-3 provide the parts outside the CDR3, is DTGVSQNPRHKITKRGQNVTFRCDPISEHNRLYWYRQTLGQGPEFLTYFQNEAQLEKSRLLSDRFSAERPKGSFSTLEIQRTEQGDSAMYLCPSSSEGQPTDTQYFGPGTRLTVL.